This TCR beta chain was identified in a study of cytomegalovirus exposure and HLA in healthy donors. Findings of the study overall: For TCR beta chains, V- and J-gene trimming was later linked to a missense DCLRE1C variant. Donor immune exposure was known only as CMV serostatus. Through in vitro validation, a few CMV-associated chains were shown to be specific for CMV antigens. Using a false discovery rate of 0.05, a later analysis showed that approximately 17,000 TCR beta sequences were associated with HLA alleles.

Germline lookup yields CDR1 SGHVS and CDR2 FQNEAQ. Trimming cost V 1 base and J 2 bases; bases outside gene matches: 5. CDR3 size: 16 residues. Turning to this clone: Its target is not known.

Vbeta (60) and Jbeta (13) primers were used in the PCR. The protocol was immunoSEQ multiplex PCR, while the TCRdb copy is restricted to in-frame clones and leaves out a portion. The profile shows under 130,000 clones, approximately 69% of them singletons. The TCR originated in a man aged 25 to 40 in good health and CMV-seronegative. Specimen: PBMCs. This sequence joins TRBV7-8 and TRBJ1-2, with 9 positions matching TRBD1. Here the CDR3 reads CASSLGWTGANYGYTF. The CDR3 DNA follows: TGTGCCAGCAGCTTAGGATGGACAGGGGCGAACTATGGCTACACCTTC.